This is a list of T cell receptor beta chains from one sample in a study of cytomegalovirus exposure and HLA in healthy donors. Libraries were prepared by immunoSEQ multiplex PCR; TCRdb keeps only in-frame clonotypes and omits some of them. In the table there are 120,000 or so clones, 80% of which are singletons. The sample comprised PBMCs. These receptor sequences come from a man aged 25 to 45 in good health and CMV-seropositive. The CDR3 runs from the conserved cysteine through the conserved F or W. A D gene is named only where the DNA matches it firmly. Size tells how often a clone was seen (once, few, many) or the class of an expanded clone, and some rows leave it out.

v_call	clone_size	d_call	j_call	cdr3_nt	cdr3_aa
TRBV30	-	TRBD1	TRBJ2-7	TGTGCCTGGAGTGCCGGGACAGGGGGACGCGAGCAGTACTTC	CAWSAGTGGREQYF
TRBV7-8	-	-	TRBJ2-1	TGTGCCAGCAGCCTCCCCCAGGGAAATGAGCAGTTCTTC	CASSLPQGNEQFF
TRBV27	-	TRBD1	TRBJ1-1	TGTGCCAGCAGTTGGTCGACAGGGGGAAACACTGAAGCTTTCTTT	CASSWSTGGNTEAFF
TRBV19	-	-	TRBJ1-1	TGTGCCAGTAGTATAGACGGGACTACGATGAACACTGAAGCTTTCTTT	CASSIDGTTMNTEAFF
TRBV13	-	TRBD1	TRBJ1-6	TGTGCCAGCAGCTTAGAATCACAGGGGAGCTCCTATAATTCACCCCTCCACTTT	CASSLESQGSSYNSPLHF
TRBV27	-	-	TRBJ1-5	TGTGCCAGCAGTTCCCTTGGGGGCAGGCTTAATCAGCCCCAGCATTTT	CASSSLGGRLNQPQHF
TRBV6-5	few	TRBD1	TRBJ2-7	TGTGCCAGCAACCCAGGACAGGCCTACTCCTACGAGCAGTACTTC	CASNPGQAYSYEQYF
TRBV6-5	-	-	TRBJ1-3	TGTGCCAGCACCCCGACAGGCTCTGGAAACACCATATATTTT	CASTPTGSGNTIYF
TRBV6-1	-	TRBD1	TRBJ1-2	TGTGCCAGCAGTGAAACCGGACAGGGGGTCTATGGCTACACCTTC	CASSETGQGVYGYTF
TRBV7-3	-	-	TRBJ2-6	TGTGCCAGCAGCTTAACTAGGGGTGGGGCCAACGGCCTGACTTTC	CASSLTRGGANGLTF
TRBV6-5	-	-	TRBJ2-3	TGTGCCAGCAGCCGAGGGGAGGGCACAGATACGCAGTATTTT	CASSRGEGTDTQYF
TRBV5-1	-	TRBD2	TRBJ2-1	TGCGCCAGCAGCTTTCCTAGCGGGGGGTCTAGCTCCTACAATGAGCAGTTCTTC	CASSFPSGGSSSYNEQFF
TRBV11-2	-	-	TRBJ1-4	TGTGCCAGCACCTCCAGGGGAACAAGTAATGAAAAACTGTTTTTT	CASTSRGTSNEKLFF
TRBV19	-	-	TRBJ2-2	TGTGCCAGTAGTCGGGGGGCGATAGTCGGCGTGACCGGGGAGCTGTTTTTT	CASSRGAIVGVTGELFF
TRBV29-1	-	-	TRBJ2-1	TGCAGCGTAGGTGGGGGGGCCTCCTACAATGAGCAGTTCTTC	CSVGGGASYNEQFF
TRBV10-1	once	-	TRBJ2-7	TGCGCCAGCAGTGAGAGGAGCTCCTACGAGCAGTACTTC	CASSERSSYEQYF
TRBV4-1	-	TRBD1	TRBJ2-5	TGCGCCAGCAGCCCCCAGGGCAGGCAGGGGGTAGGGGAGACCCAGTACTTC	CASSPQGRQGVGETQYF
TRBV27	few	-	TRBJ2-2	TGTGCCAGCAGTTTTATGGCAGGGGTGGGCACCGGGGAGCTGTTTTTT	CASSFMAGVGTGELFF
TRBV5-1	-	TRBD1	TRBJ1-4	TGCGCCAGCAGCTTCAGCTCCGGGACAGCCTCAAAACTGTTTTTT	CASSFSSGTASKLFF
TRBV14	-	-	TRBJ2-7	TGTGCCAGCAGCCAAGATCGAGTTGCACAGTACTTC	CASSQDRVAQYF
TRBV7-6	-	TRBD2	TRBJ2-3	TGTGCCAGCAGCCTCCGGGCTAGCGGGGGTAGCACAGATACGCAGTATTTT	CASSLRASGGSTDTQYF
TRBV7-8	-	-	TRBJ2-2	TGTGCCAGCAGCTTAGGGTCAGTCGACGGGGAGCTGTTTTTT	CASSLGSVDGELFF
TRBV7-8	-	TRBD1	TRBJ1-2	TGTGCCAGCAGCTTTACAGGGGTGAGCTATGGCTACACCTTC	CASSFTGVSYGYTF
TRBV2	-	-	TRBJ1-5	TGTGCCAGCAGTGAACCCAGTCAGCCCCAGCATTTT	CASSEPSQPQHF
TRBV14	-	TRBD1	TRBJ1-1	TGTGCCAGCAGCCAAGATTCGGTCAGGGGGCAGAGAGCTTTCTTT	CASSQDSVRGQRAFF
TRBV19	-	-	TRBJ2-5	TGTGCCAGTAGTATTCGCAGGGGGGAGGAGACCCAGTACTTC	CASSIRRGEETQYF
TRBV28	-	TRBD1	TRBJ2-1	TGTGCCAGCAGTTTAGGGACAGATTACTCCTACAATGAGCAGTTCTTC	CASSLGTDYSYNEQFF
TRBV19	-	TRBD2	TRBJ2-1	TGTGCCAGTAGTATACACAGCGGGGGGGTCGGGTCCTACAATGAGCAGTTCTTC	CASSIHSGGVGSYNEQFF